This paragraph reports one T cell receptor beta chain. This sample was taken from a study of blood T cell repertoires in COVID-19. TCRdb keeps only in-frame clones here, not all; method: immunoSEQ multiplex PCR. This table holds about 24,000 clones, approximately 89% found once. The V and J ends lost 0 bases and 0 bases respectively, with 6 bases between them. In germline, CDR1 is SGHDT, CDR2 YYEEEE. This CDR3 has 14 residues. The TCR was taken from a human donor in a cohort sampled during active COVID-19. The material sequenced was peripheral blood. The gene calls are TRBV5-6 and TRBJ1-1; no clear D gene. The CDR3 region is CASSLVLLNTEAFF. In DNA, the CDR3 is TGTGCCAGCAGCTTGGTCCTTCTGAACACTGAAGCTTTCTTT.